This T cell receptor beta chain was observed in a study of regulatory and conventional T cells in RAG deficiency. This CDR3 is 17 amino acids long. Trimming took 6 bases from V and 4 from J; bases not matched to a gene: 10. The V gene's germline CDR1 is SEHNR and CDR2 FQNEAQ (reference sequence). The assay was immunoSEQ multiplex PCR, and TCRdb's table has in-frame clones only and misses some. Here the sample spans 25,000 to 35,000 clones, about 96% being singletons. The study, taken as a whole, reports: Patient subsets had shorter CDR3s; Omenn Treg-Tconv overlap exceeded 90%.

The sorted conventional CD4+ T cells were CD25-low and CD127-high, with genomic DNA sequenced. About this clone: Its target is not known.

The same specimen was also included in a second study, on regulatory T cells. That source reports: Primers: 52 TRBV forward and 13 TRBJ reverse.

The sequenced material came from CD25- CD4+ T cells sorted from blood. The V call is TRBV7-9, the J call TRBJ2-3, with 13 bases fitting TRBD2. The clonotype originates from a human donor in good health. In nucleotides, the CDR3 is TGTGCCAGCAGTTCTGGGACTAGCGGGATAATTGCAGATACGCAGTATTTT. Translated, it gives CASSSGTSGIIADTQYF. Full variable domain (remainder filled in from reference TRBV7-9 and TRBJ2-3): DTGVSQNPRHKITKRGQNVTFRCDPISEHNRLYWYRQTLGQGPEFLTYFQNEAQLEKSRLLSDRFSAERPKGSFSTLEIQRTEQGDSAMYLCASSSGTSGIIADTQYFGPGTRLTVL.